This TCR beta chain was retrieved from a study of blood T cells in healthy people across ages. Using a J-beta primer mix together with a sample-barcoded 5' primer, a second PCR was run for roughly 6 to 11 cycles. TCRdb re-derived calls from the 5' RACE reads in MiXCR, one entry per CDR3 protein. Among hundreds of thousands of distinct CDR3 sequences, about 42% were seen once, and the ten largest hold about a fifth. The CDR3 is 15 amino acids. CDR1 ENHRY and CDR2 SYGVKD come from the germline V gene. V shed 5 bases, J shed 4 bases, and the junction held 4 bases outside the gene matches. This clonotype was counted at least ten times. Peripheral blood was drawn, roughly 10 milliliters per donor.

This receptor was obtained from a man between 60 and 75 years old in good health. Specimen: blood. The rearrangement uses TRBV10-3 and TRBJ2-3; 12 bases fit TRBD2. The CDR3, as DNA: TGTGCCATCAGTCCCCTAGCGGGGGGGGCAGATACGCAGTATTTT. Its translation: CAISPLAGGADTQYF.